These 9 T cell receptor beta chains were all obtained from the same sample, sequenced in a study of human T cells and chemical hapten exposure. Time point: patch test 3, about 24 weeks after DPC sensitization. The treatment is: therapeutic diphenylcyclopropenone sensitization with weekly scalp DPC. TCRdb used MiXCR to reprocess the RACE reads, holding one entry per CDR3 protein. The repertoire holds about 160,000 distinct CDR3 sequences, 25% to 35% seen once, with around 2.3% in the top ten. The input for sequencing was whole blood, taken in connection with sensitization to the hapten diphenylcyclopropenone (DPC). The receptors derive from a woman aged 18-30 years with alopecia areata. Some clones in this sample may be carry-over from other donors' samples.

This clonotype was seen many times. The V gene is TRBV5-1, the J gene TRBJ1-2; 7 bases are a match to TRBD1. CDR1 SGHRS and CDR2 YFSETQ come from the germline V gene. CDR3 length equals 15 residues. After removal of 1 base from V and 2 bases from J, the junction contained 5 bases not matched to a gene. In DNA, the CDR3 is TGCGCCAGCAGCTTGCGACAGGGCTCCAACTATGGCTACACCTTC. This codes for CASSLRQGSNYGYTF.

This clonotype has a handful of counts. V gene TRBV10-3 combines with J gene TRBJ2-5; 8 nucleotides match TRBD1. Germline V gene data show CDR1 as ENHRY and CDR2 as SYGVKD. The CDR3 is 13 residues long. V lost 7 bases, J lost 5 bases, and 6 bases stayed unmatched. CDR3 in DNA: TGTGCCATCAAATTGACAGGGGAGGAGACCCAGTACTTC. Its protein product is CAIKLTGEETQYF.

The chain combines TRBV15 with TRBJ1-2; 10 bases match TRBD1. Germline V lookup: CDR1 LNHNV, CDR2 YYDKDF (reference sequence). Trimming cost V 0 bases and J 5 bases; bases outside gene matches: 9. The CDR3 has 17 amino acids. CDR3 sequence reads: CATSRDKGQGLDYGYTF. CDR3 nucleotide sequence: TGTGCCACCAGCAGAGATAAGGGACAGGGGCTAGATTATGGCTACACCTTC.

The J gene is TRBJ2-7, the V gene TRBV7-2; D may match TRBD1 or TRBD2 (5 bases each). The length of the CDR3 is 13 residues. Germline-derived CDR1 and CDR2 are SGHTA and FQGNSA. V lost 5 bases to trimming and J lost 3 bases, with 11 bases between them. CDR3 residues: CASSRDHYYEQYF. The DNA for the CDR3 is TGTGCCAGCAGCCGGGACCACTACTACGAGCAGTACTTC.

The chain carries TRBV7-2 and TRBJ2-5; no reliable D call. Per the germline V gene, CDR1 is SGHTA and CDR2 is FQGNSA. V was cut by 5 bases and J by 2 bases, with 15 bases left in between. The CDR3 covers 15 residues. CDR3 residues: CASSALPEKQETQYF. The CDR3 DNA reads TGTGCCAGCAGCGCATTGCCTGAGAAACAAGAGACCCAGTACTTC.

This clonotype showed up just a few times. The CDR3 DNA follows: TGTGCCAGCAGCCCCTACAAGAACACCGGGGAGCTGTTTTTT. It specifies CASSPYKNTGELFF. The chain has TRBV7-2 and TRBJ2-2; no clear D gene. The CDR3 runs to 14 residues. V lost 5 bases and J 1 base, leaving 8 bases between the germline ends. CDR1 and CDR2 from the germline V gene are SGHTA and FQGNSA.

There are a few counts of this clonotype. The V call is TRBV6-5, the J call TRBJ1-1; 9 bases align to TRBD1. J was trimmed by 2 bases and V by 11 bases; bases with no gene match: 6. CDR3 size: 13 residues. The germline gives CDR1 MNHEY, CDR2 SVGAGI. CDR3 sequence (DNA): TGTGCCTGCGGACAGGGGTTAAACACTGAAGCTTTCTTT. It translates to CACGQGLNTEAFF.

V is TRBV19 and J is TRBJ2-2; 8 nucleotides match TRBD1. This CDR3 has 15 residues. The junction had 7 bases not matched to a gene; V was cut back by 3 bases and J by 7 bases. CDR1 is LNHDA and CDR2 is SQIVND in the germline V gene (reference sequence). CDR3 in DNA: TGTGCCAGTAGTATCTCTCAGGGGGCCATCGGGGAGCTGTTTTTT. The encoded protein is CASSISQGAIGELFF. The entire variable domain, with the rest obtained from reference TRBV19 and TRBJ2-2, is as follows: DGGITQSPKYLFRKEGQNVTLSCEQNLNHDAMYWYRQDPGQGLRLIYYSQIVNDFQKGDIAEGYSVSREKKESFPLTVTSAQKNPTAFYLCASSISQGAIGELFFGEGSRLTVL.

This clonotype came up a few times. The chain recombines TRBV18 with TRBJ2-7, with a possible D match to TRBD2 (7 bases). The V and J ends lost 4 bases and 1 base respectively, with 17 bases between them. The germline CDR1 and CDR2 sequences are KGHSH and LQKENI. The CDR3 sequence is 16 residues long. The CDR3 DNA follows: TGTGCCAGCTCACTACATAAGGGGGGGATGTCCTACGAGCAGTACTTC. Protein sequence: CASSLHKGGMSYEQYF.